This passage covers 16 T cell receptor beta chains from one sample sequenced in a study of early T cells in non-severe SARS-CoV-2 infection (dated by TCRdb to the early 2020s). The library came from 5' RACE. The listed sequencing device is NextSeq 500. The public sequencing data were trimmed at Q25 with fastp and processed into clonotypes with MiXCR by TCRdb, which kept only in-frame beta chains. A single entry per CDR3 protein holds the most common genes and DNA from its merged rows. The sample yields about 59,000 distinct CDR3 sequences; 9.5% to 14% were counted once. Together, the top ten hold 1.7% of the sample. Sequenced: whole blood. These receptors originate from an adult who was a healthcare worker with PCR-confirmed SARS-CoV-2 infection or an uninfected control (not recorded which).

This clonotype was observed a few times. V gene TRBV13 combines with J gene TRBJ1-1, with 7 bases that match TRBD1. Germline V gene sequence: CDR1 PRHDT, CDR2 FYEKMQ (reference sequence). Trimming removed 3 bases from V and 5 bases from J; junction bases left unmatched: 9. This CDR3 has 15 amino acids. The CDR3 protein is CASSFGDRDGTEAFF. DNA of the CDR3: TGTGCCAGCAGCTTTGGCGACAGGGACGGGACTGAAGCTTTCTTT.

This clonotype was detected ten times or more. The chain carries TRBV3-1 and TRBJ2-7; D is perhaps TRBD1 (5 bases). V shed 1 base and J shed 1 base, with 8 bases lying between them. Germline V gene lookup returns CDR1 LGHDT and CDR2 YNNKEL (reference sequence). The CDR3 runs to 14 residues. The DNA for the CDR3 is TGTGCCAGCAGCCAAGGGCAGGGATCCTACGAGCAGTACTTC. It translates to CASSQGQGSYEQYF.

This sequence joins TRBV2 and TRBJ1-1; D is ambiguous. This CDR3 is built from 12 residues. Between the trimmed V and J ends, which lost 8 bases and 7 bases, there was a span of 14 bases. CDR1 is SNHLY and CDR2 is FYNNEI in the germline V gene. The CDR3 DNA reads TGTGCCAGCGGTCAGGCAGATTTTGAAGCTTTCTTT. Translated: CASGQADFEAFF.

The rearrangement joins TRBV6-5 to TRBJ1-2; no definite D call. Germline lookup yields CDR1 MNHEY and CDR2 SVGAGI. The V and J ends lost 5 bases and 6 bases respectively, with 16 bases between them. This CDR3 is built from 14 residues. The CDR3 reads CASSQEKRIDGYTF. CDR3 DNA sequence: TGTGCCAGCAGTCAGGAAAAGAGGATCGATGGCTACACCTTC.

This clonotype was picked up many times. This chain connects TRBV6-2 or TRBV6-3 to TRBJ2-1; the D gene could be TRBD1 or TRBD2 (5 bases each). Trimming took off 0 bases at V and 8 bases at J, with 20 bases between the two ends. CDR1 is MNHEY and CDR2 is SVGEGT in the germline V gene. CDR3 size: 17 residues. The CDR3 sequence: CASSYSRRSPGSHEQFF. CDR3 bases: TGTGCCAGCAGTTACTCGAGGAGGAGTCCAGGGTCTCATGAGCAGTTCTTC.

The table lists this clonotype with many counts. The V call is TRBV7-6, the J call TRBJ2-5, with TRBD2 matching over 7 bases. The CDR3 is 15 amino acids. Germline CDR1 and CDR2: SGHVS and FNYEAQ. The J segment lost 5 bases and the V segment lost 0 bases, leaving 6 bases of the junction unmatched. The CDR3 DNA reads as TGTGCCAGCAGCTTAGCGTGGGAGGGTACGGAGACCCAGTACTTC. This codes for CASSLAWEGTETQYF.

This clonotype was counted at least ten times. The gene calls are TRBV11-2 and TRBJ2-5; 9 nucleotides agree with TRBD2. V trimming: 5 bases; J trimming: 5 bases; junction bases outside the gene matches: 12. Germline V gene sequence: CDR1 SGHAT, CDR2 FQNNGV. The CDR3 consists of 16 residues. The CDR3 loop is CASSPRGSGGLETQYF. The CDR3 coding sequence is TGTGCCAGCAGCCCCCGCGGTAGCGGGGGATTGGAGACCCAGTACTTC. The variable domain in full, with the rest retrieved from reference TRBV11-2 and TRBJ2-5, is EAGVAQSPRYKIIEKRQSVAFWCNPISGHATLYWYQQILGQGPKLLIQFQNNGVVDDSQLPKDRFSAERLKGVDSTLKIQPAKLEDSAVYLCASSPRGSGGLETQYFGPGTRLLVL.

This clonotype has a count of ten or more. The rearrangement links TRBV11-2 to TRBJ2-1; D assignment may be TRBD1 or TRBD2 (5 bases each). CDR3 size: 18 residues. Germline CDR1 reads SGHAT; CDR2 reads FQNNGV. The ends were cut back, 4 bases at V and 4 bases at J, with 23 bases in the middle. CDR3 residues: CASSSQLGGRALYNEQFF. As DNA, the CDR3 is TGTGCCAGCAGCTCGCAGCTTGGGGGTCGAGCCCTTTACAATGAGCAGTTCTTC.

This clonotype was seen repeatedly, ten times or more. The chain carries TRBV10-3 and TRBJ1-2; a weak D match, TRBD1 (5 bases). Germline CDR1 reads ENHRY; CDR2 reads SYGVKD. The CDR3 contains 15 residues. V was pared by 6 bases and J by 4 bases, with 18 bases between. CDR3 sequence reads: CAISLTQGDSYGYTF. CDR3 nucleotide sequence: TGTGCCATCAGCTTAACCCAGGGAGACAGCTATGGCTACACCTTC.

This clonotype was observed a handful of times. The CDR3 region is CASGGGEETQYF. CDR3 nucleotide sequence: TGTGCCAGCGGGGGAGGGGAAGAGACCCAGTACTTC. J is TRBJ2-5 and V is TRBV9, with 7 bases identical to TRBD2. The J segment lost 3 bases and the V segment lost 7 bases, leaving 3 bases of the junction unmatched. Germline CDR1 SGDLS, CDR2 YYNGEE. The CDR3 contains 12 residues.

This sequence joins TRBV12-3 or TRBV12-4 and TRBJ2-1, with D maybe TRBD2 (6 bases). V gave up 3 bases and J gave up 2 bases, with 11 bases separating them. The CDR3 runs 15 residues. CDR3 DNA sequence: TGTGCCAGCAGTTTGGGAGGAACCCCCTACAATGAGCAGTTCTTC. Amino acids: CASSLGGTPYNEQFF.

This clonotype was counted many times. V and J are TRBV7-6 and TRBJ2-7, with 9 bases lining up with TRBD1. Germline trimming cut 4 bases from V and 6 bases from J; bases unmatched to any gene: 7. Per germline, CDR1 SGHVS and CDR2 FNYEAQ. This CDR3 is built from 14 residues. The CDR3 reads CASSSPDRGGEQYF. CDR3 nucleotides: TGTGCCAGCAGCTCCCCGGACAGGGGCGGCGAGCAGTACTTC.

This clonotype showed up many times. CDR3 region: CASSPARAGRYEQYF. The CDR3 region has the DNA TGTGCCAGCAGCCCGGCGCGGGCAGGGAGATACGAGCAGTACTTC. The chain couples TRBV11-2 to TRBJ2-7; D is tentatively TRBD1 or TRBD2 (5 bases each). The length of the CDR3 is 15 residues. Germline lookup yields CDR1 SGHAT and CDR2 FQNNGV. Between the trimmed V and J ends, which lost 5 bases and 4 bases, there was a span of 18 bases.

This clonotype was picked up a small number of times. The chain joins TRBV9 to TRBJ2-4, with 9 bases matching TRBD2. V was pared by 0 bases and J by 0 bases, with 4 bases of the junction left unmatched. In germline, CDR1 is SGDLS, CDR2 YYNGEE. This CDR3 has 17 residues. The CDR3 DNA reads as TGTGCCAGCAGCGTAGGGCTGCGGGGGGGAGCCAAAAACATTCAGTACTTC. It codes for CASSVGLRGGAKNIQYF.

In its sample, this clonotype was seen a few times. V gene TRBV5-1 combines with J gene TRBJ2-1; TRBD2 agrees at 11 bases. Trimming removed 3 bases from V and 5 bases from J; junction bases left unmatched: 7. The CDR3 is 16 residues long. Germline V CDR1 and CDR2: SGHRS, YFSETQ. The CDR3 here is CASSSTSGGLNNEQFF. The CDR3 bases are TGCGCCAGCAGCTCAACTAGCGGGGGCCTTAACAATGAGCAGTTCTTC.

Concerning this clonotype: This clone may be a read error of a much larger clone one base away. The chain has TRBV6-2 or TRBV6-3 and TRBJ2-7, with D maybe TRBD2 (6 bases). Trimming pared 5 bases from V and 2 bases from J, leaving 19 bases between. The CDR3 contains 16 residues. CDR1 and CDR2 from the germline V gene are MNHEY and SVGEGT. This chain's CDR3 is CASSRDSEGKPYEQYF. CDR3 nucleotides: TGTGCCAGCAGTCGAGATTCGGAGGGAAAACCCTACGAGCAGTACTTC.